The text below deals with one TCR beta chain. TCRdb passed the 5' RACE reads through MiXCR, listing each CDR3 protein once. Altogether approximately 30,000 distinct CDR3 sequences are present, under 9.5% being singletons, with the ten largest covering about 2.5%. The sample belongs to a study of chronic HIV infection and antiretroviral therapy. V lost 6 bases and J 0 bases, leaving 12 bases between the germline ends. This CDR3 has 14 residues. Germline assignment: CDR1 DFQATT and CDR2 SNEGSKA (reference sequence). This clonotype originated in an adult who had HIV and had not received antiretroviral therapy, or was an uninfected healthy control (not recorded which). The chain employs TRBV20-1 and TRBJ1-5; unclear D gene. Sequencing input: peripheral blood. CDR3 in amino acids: CSAPQDYSNQPQHF. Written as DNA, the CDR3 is TGCAGTGCACCCCAGGATTATAGCAATCAGCCCCAGCATTTT.